This TCR beta chain was recovered during a study of neoadjuvant anti-PD-1 for oral cavity cancer. This CDR3 region has 16 residues. From germline, CDR1 is MDHEN and CDR2 SYDVKM. V shed 1 base and J 6 bases; nucleotides not matched to a gene: 10. TCRdb's table, derived via immunoSEQ multiplex PCR, lists solely in-frame clones and lacks some. The sample lists around 60,000 clones; around four fifths were seen once. The TCR comes from a person aged 40 to 85 with oral cavity squamous cell carcinoma. Source: PBMCs, taken before nivolumab (anti-PD-1) treatment. V gene TRBV28 combines with J gene TRBJ2-7; 9 nucleotides match TRBD1. CDR3 nucleotides: TGTGCCAGCAGTTTATCCCTCCGGGACAGGGCGCCCGAGCAGTACTTC. Protein product: CASSLSLRDRAPEQYF.